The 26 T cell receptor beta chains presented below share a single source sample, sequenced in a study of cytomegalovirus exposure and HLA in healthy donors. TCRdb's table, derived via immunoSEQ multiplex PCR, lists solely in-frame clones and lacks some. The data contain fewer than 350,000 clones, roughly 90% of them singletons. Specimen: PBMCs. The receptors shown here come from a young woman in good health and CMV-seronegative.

This chain's CDR3 is CASSLLAGAKSEQYF. The CDR3 DNA is TGTGCCAGCAGTTTACTAGCGGGAGCCAAAAGCGAGCAGTACTTC. The chain links TRBV27 to TRBJ2-7; 10 bases map to TRBD2. Looked up from germline, CDR1 is MNHEY and CDR2 is SMNVEV (reference sequence). Unmatched junction bases numbered 7, after V lost 2 bases and J lost 6 bases. CDR3 length: 15 amino acids.

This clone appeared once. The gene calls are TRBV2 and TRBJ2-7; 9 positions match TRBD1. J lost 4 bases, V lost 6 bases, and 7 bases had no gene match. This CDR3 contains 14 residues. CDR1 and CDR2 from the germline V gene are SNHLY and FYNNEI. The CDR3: CASSATGGSYEQYF. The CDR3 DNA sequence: TGTGCCAGCAGCGCTACAGGGGGCAGTTACGAGCAGTACTTC. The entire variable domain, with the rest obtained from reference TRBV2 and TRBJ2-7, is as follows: EPEVTQTPSHQVTQMGQEVILRCVPISNHLYFYWYRQILGQKVEFLVSFYNNEISEKSEIFDDQFSVERPDGSNFTLKIRSTKLEDSAMYFCASSATGGSYEQYFGPGTRLTVT.

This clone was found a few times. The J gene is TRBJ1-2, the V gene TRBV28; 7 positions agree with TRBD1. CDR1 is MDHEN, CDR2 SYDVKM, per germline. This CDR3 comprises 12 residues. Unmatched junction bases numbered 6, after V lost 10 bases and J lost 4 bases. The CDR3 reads CATFGTVYGYTF. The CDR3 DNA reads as TGTGCCACCTTCGGGACAGTCTATGGCTACACCTTC.

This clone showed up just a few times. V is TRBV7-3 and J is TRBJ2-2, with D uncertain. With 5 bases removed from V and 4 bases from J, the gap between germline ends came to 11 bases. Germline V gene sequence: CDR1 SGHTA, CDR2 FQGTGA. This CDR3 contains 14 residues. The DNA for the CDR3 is TGTGCCAGCAGCCTAAAACACCTCACCGGGGAGCTGTTTTTT. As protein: CASSLKHLTGELFF. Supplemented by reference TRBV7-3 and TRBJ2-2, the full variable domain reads GAGVSQTPSNKVTEKGKYVELRCDPISGHTALYWYRQSLGQGPEFLIYFQGTGAADDSGLPNDRFFAVRPEGSVSTLKIQRTERGDSAVYLCASSLKHLTGELFFGEGSRLTVL.

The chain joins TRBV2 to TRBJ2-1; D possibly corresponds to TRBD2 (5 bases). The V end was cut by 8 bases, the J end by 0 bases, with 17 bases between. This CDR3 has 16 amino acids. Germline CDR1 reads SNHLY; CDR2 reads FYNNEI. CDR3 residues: CASLSRGPSSYNEQFF. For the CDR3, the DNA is TGTGCCAGCCTCAGCAGAGGGCCTAGCTCCTACAATGAGCAGTTCTTC. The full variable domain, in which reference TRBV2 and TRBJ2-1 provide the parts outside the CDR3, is EPEVTQTPSHQVTQMGQEVILRCVPISNHLYFYWYRQILGQKVEFLVSFYNNEISEKSEIFDDQFSVERPDGSNFTLKIRSTKLEDSAMYFCASLSRGPSSYNEQFFGPGTRLTVL.

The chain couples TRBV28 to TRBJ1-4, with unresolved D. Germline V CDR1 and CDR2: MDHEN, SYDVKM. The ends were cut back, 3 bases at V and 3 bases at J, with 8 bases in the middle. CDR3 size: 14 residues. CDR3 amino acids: CASSLAGANEKLFF. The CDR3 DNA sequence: TGTGCCAGCAGTTTGGCCGGGGCTAATGAAAAACTGTTTTTT.

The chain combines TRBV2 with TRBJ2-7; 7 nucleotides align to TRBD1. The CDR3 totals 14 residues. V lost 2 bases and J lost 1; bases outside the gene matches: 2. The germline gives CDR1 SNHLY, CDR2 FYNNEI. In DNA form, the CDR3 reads TGTGCCAGCAGTGAAACAGGGGTGTCCTACGAGCAGTACTTC. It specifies CASSETGVSYEQYF.

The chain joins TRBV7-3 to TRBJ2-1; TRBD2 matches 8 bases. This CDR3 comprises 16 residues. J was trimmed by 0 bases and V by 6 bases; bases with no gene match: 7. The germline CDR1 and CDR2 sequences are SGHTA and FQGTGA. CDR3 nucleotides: TGTGCCAGCAGTTATCTAAGCGGGAGCTCCTACAATGAGCAGTTCTTC. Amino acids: CASSYLSGSSYNEQFF.

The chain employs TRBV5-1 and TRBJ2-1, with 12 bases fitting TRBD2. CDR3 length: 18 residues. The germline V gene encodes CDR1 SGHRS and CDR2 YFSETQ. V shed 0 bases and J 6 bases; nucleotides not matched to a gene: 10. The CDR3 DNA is TGCGCCAGCAGCTTGGGTCTAGCGGGAGGGGAGGCCACCAATGAGCAGTTCTTC. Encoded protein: CASSLGLAGGEATNEQFF.

The CDR3 coding sequence is TGTGCCATCAGTGAGACAGGGGGCGTGAACACCGGGGAGCTGTTTTTT. Protein sequence: CAISETGGVNTGELFF. J is TRBJ2-2 and V is TRBV10-3; TRBD1 matches 9 bases. The trim removed 2 bases at V and 1 base at J, leaving 2 bases unmatched. CDR1 is ENHRY, CDR2 SYGVKD, per germline. This CDR3 has 16 residues.

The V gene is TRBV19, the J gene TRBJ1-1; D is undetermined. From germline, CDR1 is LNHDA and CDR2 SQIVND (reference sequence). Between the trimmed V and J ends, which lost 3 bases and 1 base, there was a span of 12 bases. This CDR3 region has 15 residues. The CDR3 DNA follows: TGTGCCAGTAGTATCCAGCGAGGCCCGAACACTGAAGCTTTCTTT. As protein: CASSIQRGPNTEAFF.

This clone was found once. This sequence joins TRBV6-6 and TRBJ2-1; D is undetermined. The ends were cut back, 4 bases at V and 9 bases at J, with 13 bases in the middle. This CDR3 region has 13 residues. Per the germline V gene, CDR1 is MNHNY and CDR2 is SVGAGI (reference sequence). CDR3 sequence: CASSSRISGEQFF. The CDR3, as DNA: TGTGCCAGCAGTTCCCGTATCTCGGGTGAGCAGTTCTTC.

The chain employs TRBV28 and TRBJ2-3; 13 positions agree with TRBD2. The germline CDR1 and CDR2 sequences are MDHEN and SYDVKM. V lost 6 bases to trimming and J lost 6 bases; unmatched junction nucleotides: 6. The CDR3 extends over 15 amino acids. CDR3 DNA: TGTGCCAGCAGACACGGACTAGCGGGAGCCGATACGCAGTATTTT. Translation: CASRHGLAGADTQYF. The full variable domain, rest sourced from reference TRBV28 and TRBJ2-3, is DVKVTQSSRYLVKRTGEKVFLECVQDMDHENMFWYRQDPGLGLRLIYFSYDVKMKEKGDIPEGYSVSREKKERFSLILESASTNQTSMYLCASRHGLAGADTQYFGPGTRLTVL.

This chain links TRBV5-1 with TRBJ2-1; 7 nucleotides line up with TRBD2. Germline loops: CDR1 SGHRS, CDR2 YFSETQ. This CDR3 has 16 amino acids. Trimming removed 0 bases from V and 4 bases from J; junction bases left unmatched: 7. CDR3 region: CASSLELSSGYNEQFF. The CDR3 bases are TGCGCCAGCAGCTTGGAATTGTCTAGCGGTTACAATGAGCAGTTCTTC. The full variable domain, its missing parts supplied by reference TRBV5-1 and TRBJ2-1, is KAGVTQTPRYLIKTRGQQVTLSCSPISGHRSVSWYQQTPGQGLQFLFEYFSETQRNKGNFPGRFSGRQFSNSRSEMNVSTLELGDSALYLCASSLELSSGYNEQFFGPGTRLTVL.

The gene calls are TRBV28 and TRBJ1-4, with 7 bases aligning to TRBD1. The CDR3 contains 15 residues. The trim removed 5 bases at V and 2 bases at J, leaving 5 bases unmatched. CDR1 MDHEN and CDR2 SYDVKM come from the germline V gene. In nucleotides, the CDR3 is TGTGCCAGCAGTCCGCCGACAGGGACTAATGAAAAACTGTTTTTT. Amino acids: CASSPPTGTNEKLFF.

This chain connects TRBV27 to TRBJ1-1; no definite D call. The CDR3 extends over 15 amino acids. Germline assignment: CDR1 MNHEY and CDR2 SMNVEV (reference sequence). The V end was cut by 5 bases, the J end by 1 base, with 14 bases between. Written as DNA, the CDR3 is TGTGCCAGCAGTCTCATGGCCAGAACGAACACTGAAGCTTTCTTT. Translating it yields CASSLMARTNTEAFF.

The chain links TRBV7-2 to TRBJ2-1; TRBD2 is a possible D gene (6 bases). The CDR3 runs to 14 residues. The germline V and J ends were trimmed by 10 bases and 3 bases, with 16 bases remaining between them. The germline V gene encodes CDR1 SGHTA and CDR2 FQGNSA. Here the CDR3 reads CATLGSLNYNEQFF. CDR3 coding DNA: TGTGCCACCCTCGGGAGTTTGAACTACAATGAGCAGTTCTTC.

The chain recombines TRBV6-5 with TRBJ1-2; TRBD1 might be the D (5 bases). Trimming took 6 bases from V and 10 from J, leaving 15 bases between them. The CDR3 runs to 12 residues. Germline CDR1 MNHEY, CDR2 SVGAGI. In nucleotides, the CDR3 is TGTGCCAGCAGCCGCGACAGCATAGTCTACACCTTC. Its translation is CASSRDSIVYTF.

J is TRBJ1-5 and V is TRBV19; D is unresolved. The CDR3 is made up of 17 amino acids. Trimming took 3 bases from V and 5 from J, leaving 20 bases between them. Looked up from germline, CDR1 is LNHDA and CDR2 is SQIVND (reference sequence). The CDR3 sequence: CASSMVIVQRRYQPQHF. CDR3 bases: TGTGCCAGTAGTATGGTGATCGTTCAAAGGAGGTATCAGCCCCAGCATTTT.

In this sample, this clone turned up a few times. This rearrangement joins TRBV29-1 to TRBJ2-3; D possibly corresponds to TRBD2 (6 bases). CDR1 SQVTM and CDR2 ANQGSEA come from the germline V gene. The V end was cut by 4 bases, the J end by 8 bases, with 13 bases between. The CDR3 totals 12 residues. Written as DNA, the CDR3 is TGCAGCGTTGTATCTAGCGTAGGTACGCAGTATTTT. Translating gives CSVVSSVGTQYF.

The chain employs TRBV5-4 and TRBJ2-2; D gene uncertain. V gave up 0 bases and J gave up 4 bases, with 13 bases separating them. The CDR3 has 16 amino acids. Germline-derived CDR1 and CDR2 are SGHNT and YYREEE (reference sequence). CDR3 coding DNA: TGTGCCAGCAGCTTGGGGCCCCCGCCCCGCACCGGGGAGCTGTTTTTT. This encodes CASSLGPPPRTGELFF.

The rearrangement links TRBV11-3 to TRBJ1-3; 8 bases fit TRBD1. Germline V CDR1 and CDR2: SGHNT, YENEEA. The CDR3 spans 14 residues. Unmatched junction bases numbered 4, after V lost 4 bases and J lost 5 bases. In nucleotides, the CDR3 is TGTGCCAGCAGCTCCGGACAGGGCCGAAACACCATATATTTT. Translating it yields CASSSGQGRNTIYF.

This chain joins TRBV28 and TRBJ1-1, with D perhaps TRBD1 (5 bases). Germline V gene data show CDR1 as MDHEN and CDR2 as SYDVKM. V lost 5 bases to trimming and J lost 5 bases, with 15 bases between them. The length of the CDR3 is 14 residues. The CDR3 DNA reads TGTGCCAGCAGTGCCCAGGGTAGTTGGACTGAAGCTTTCTTT. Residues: CASSAQGSWTEAFF.

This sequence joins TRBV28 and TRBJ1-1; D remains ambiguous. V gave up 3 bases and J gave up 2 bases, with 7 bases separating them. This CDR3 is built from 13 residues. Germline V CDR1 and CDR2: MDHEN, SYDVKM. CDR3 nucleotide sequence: TGTGCCAGCAGTTTGAACTCCAACACTGAAGCTTTCTTT. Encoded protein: CASSLNSNTEAFF.

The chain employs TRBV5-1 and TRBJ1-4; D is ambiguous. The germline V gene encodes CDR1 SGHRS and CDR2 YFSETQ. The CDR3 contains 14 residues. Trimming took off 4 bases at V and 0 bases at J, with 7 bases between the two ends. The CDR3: CASSVAPTNEKLFF. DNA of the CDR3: TGCGCCAGCAGCGTAGCCCCAACTAATGAAAAACTGTTTTTT.

CDR3 in amino acids: CASSPPGVNGYTF. The CDR3 DNA reads TGTGCCAGCAGCCCCCCGGGGGTTAACGGCTACACCTTC. The chain links TRBV7-9 to TRBJ1-2, with D possibly TRBD1 on 5 matching bases. Germline V gives CDR1 SEHNR, CDR2 FQNEAQ (reference sequence). The length of the CDR3 is 13 residues. Trimming shortened V by 5 bases and J by 8 bases, and 15 bases separated the two germline ends.